The 8 T cell receptor beta chains given below trace back to one sample, sequenced in a study of T cells in Graves' hyperthyroidism and ophthalmopathy. RNA transcripts gave rise to amplified TCR beta CDR3 regions. Primed by the HTBI set, a first-round RT-PCR was run on the TCR CDR3. TCRdb reprocessed the multiplex PCR reads with MiXCR, giving one entry per CDR3 protein. The data contain around 99,000 distinct CDR3 sequences, about 17% of them seen just once; the ten biggest clones take up 40% to 50%. Specimen: blood. Receptors originate from a woman aged 45 to 65 with Graves' hyperthyroidism.

This clonotype was detected ten times or more. This chain connects TRBV5-6 to TRBJ2-5; D uncertain. The germline V and J ends were trimmed by 3 bases and 2 bases, with 5 bases remaining between them. Germline lookup yields CDR1 SGHDT and CDR2 YYEEEE. CDR3 length: 12 residues. The CDR3 spells CASSSSQETQYF. Here the CDR3 DNA reads TGTGCCAGCAGCTCCTCACAAGAGACCCAGTACTTC. Looking up the rest from reference TRBV5-6 and TRBJ2-5 gives the full variable domain: DAGVTQSPTHLIKTRGQQVTLRCSPKSGHDTVSWYQQALGQGPQFIFQYYEEEERQRGNFPDRFSGHQFPNYSSELNVNALLLGDSALYLCASSSSQETQYFGPGTRLLVL.

This chain links TRBV15 with TRBJ1-1; a weak D match, TRBD1 (6 bases). The CDR3 runs 14 residues. The V gene lost 0 bases and the J gene lost 3 bases, with 8 bases spanning the gap. CDR1 and CDR2 (germline): LNHNV, YYDKDF (reference sequence). This chain's CDR3 is CATSRDYRDTEAFF. CDR3 sequence (DNA): TGTGCCACCAGCAGAGATTACAGGGACACTGAAGCTTTCTTT.

This clonotype came up many times. The chain carries TRBV5-8 and TRBJ2-1; 14 bases are a match to TRBD2. The CDR3 spans 18 residues. With 3 bases clipped from V and 4 bases from J, the junction kept 9 bases outside the gene matches. Looked up from germline, CDR1 is SGHTS and CDR2 is YDEGEE. The CDR3 DNA sequence: TGTGCCAGCAGCTCTAGACTAGCGGGAGGGCCGAAGTACAATGAGCAGTTCTTC. Its translation: CASSSRLAGGPKYNEQFF.

This clonotype was observed many times. V gene TRBV29-1 combines with J gene TRBJ2-1; 12 bases map to TRBD2. The CDR3 length is 13 residues. Germline values: CDR1 SQVTM, CDR2 ANQGSEA. The junction had 4 bases not matched to a gene; V was cut back by 6 bases and J by 7 bases. In DNA form, the CDR3 reads TGCAGCGTAGGACTAGCGGGAAGAAATGAGCAGTTCTTC. Its protein is CSVGLAGRNEQFF.

This clonotype has a count of ten or more. The rearrangement links TRBV10-3 to TRBJ2-3, with D unclear. CDR3 length equals 14 residues. Trimming removed 3 bases from V and 2 bases from J, with 9 bases in between. CDR1 ENHRY and CDR2 SYGVKD come from the germline V gene. CDR3 loop: CAISDPQATDTQYF. CDR3 nucleotides: TGTGCCATCAGTGATCCCCAGGCCACAGATACGCAGTATTTT.

The sample holds many counts of this clonotype. The chain couples TRBV20-1 to TRBJ2-1, with D unresolved. This CDR3 has 12 residues. Germline V CDR1 and CDR2: DFQATT, SNEGSKA (reference sequence). Trimming removed 6 bases from V and 9 bases from J, with 15 bases in between. CDR3 nucleotide sequence: TGCAGTGCAAACCCTATAGTGGTTGAGCAGTTCTTC. This encodes CSANPIVVEQFF.

This clonotype was observed at least ten times. V and J are TRBV6-1 and TRBJ2-1, with no clear D. Germline CDR1 MNHNS, CDR2 SASEGT. This CDR3 region has 13 residues. Trimming stripped 6 bases from V and 3 bases from J, with 9 bases between. CDR3 in amino acids: CASRGTNYNEQFF. In nucleotides, the CDR3 is TGTGCCAGCAGGGGAACCAACTACAATGAGCAGTTCTTC.

This clonotype was recorded only once. This chain connects TRBV20-1 to TRBJ1-1; D is uncertain. Germline CDR1 DFQATT, CDR2 SNEGSKA (reference sequence). The CDR3 has 12 amino acids. Trimming pared 0 bases from V and 5 bases from J, leaving 7 bases between. For the CDR3, the DNA is TGCAGTGCTAGAGAGGGTCGGACTGAAGCTTTCTTT. Protein: CSAREGRTEAFF.